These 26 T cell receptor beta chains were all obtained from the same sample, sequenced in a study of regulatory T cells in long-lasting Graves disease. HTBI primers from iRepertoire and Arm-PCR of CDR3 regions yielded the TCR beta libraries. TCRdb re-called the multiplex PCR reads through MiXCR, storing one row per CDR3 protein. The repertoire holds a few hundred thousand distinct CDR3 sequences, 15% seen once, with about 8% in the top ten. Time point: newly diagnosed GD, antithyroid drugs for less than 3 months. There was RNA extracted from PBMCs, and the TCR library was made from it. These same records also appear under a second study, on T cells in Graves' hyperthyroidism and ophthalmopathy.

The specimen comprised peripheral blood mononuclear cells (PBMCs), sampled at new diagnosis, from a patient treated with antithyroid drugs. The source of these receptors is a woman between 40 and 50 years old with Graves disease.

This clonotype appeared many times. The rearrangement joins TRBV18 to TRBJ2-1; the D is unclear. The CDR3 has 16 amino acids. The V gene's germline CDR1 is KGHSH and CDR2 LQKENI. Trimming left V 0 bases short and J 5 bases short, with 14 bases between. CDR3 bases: TGTGCCAGCTCACCACCGAGCACGGGCCCGAACAATGAGCAGTTCTTC. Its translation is CASSPPSTGPNNEQFF. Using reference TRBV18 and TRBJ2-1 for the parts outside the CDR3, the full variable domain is NAGVMQNPRHLVRRRGQEARLRCSPMKGHSHVYWYRQLPEEGLKFMVYLQKENIIDESGMPKERFSAEFPKEGPSILRIQQVVRGDSAAYFCASSPPSTGPNNEQFFGPGTRLTVL.

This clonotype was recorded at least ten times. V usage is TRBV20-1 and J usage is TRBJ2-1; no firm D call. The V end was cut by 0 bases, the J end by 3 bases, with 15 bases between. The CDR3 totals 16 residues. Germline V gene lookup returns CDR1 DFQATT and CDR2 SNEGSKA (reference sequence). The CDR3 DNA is TGCAGTGCTAGAGATAAAGGGTCAATGAACTACAATGAGCAGTTCTTC. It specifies CSARDKGSMNYNEQFF.

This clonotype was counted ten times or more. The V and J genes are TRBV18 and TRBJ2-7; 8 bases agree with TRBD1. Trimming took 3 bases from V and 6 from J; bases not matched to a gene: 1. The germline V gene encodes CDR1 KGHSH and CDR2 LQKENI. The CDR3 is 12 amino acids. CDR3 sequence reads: CASSPDRGEQYF. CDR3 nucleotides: TGTGCCAGCTCACCCGACAGGGGCGAGCAGTACTTC. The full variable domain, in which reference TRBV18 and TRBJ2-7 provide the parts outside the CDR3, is NAGVMQNPRHLVRRRGQEARLRCSPMKGHSHVYWYRQLPEEGLKFMVYLQKENIIDESGMPKERFSAEFPKEGPSILRIQQVVRGDSAAYFCASSPDRGEQYFGPGTRLTVT.

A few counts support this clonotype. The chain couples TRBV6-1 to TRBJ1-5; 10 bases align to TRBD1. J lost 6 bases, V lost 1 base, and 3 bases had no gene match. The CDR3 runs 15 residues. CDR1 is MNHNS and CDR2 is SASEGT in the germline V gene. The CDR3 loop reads CASSEEWTGGQPQHF. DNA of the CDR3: TGTGCCAGCAGTGAAGAATGGACAGGGGGTCAGCCCCAGCATTTT.

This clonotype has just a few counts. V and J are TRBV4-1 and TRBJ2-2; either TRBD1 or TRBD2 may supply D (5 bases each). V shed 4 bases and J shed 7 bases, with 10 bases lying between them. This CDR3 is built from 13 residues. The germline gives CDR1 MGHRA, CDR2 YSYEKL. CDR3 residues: CASSPRGFGELFF. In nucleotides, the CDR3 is TGCGCCAGCAGCCCGAGGGGCTTCGGGGAGCTGTTTTTT.

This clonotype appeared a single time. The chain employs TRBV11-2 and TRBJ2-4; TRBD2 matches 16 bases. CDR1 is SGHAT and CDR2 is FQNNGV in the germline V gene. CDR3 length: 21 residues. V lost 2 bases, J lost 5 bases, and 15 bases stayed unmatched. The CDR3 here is CASSLLPGLAGGPERENIQYF. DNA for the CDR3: TGTGCCAGCAGCTTACTTCCGGGACTAGCGGGAGGGCCGGAGAGGGAAAACATTCAGTACTTC.

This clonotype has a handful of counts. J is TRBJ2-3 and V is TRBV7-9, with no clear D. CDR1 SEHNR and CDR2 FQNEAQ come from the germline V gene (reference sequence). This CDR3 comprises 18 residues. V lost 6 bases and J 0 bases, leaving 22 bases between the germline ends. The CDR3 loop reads CASRPTTRGLGSTDTQYF. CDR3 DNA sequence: TGTGCCAGCAGACCCACGACTCGTGGGCTAGGAAGCACAGATACGCAGTATTTT.

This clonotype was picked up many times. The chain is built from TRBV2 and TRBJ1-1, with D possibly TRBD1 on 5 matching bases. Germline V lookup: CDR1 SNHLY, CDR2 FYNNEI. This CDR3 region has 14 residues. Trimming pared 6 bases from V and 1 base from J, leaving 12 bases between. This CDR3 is CASRGGRENTEAFF. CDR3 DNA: TGTGCCAGCAGGGGGGGACGGGAGAACACTGAAGCTTTCTTT.

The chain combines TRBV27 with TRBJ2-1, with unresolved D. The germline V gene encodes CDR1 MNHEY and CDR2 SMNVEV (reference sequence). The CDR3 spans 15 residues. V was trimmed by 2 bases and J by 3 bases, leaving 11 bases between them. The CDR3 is CASSLTHRVYNEQFF. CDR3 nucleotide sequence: TGTGCCAGCAGTTTAACCCATCGGGTCTACAATGAGCAGTTCTTC.

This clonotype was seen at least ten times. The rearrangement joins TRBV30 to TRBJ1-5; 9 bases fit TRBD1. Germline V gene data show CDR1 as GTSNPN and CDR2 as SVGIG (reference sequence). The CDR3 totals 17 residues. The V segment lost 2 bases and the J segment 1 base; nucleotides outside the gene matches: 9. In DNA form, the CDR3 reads TGTGCCTGGAGTCCGGGGACAGGGACTCCCAGCAATCAGCCCCAGCATTTT. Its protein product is CAWSPGTGTPSNQPQHF.

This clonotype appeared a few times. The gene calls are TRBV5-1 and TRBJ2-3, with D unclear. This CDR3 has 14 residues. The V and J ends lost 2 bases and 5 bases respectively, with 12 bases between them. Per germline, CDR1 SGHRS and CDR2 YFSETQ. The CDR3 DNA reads TGCGCCAGCAGCTTCAATAATCCCGAAGATACGCAGTATTTT. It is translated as CASSFNNPEDTQYF. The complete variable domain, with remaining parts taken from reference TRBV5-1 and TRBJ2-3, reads KAGVTQTPRYLIKTRGQQVTLSCSPISGHRSVSWYQQTPGQGLQFLFEYFSETQRNKGNFPGRFSGRQFSNSRSEMNVSTLELGDSALYLCASSFNNPEDTQYFGPGTRLTVL.

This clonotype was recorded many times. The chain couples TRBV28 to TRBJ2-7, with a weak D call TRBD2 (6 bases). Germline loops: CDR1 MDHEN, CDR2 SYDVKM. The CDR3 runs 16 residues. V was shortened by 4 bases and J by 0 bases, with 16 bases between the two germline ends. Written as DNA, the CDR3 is TGTGCCAGCAGTTACTTAGCGGAACCGAGCTCCTACGAGCAGTACTTC. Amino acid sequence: CASSYLAEPSSYEQYF.

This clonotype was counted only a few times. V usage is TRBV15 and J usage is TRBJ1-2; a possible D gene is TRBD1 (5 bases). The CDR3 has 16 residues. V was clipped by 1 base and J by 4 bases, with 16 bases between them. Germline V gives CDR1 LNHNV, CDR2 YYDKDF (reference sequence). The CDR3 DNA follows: TGTGCCACCAGCAGAGTGGGGGTGGGACCTGGCTATGGCTACACCTTC. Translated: CATSRVGVGPGYGYTF.

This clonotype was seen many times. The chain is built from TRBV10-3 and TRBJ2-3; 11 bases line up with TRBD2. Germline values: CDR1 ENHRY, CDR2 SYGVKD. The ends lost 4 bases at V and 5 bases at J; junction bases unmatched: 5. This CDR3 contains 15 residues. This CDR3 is CAISATSGTGDTQYF. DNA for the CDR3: TGTGCCATCAGTGCGACTAGCGGGACGGGAGATACGCAGTATTTT.

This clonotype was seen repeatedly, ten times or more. Here the CDR3 DNA reads TGTGCCAGCAGTTTGCAAGGCAGGCGACACGGCTACACCTTC. Its translation: CASSLQGRRHGYTF. The rearrangement uses TRBV12-3 or TRBV12-4 and TRBJ1-2; D gene uncertain. Trimming took off 3 bases at V and 8 bases at J, with 16 bases between the two ends. The CDR3 consists of 14 residues.

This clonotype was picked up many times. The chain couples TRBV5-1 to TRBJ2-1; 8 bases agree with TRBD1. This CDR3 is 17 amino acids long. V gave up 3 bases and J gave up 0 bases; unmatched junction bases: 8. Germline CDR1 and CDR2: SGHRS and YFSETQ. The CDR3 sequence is CASSYPLTGGSYNEQFF. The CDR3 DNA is TGCGCCAGCAGCTATCCCTTAACAGGGGGCTCCTACAATGAGCAGTTCTTC.

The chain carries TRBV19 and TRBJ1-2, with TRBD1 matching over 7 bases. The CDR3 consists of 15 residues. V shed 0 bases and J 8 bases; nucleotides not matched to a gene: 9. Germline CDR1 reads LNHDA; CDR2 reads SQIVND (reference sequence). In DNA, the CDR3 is TGTGCCAGTAGTATAGAGGACAGGTATTCGACGGGCTACACCTTC. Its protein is CASSIEDRYSTGYTF.

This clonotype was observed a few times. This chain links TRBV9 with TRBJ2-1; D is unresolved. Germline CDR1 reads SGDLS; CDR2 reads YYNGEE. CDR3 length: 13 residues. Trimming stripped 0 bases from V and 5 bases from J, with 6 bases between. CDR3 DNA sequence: TGTGCCAGCAGCGTAGCATGGGACAATGAGCAGTTCTTC. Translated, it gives CASSVAWDNEQFF.

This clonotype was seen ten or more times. The DNA for the CDR3 is TGTGCCAGCAGTTGGGGCGGCAGGGGAAGAGAGACCCAGTACTTC. It is translated as CASSWGGRGRETQYF. The chain couples TRBV12-3 or TRBV12-4 to TRBJ2-5, with D possibly TRBD1 on 6 matching bases. The CDR3 contains 15 residues. V was shortened by 4 bases and J by 4 bases, with 16 bases between the two germline ends.

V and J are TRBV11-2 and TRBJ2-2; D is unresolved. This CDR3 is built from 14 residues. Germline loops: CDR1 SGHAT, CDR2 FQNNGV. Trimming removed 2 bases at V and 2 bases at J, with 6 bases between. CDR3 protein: CASSLWSNTGELFF. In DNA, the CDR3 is TGTGCCAGCAGCTTATGGTCCAACACCGGGGAGCTGTTTTTT.

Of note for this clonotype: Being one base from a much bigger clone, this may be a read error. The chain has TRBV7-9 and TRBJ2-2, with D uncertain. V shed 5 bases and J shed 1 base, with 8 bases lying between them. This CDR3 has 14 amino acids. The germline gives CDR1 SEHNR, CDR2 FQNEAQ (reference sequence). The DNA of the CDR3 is TGTGCCAGCAGCCCTTGGATGAACACCGGGGAGCTGTTTTTT. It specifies CASSPWMNTGELFF.

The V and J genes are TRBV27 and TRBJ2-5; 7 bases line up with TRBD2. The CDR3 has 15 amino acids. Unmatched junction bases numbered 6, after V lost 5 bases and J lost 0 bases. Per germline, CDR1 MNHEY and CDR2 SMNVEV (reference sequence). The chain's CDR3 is CASSRLLAYQETQYF. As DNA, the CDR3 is TGTGCCAGCAGTCGCCTACTAGCGTACCAAGAGACCCAGTACTTC.

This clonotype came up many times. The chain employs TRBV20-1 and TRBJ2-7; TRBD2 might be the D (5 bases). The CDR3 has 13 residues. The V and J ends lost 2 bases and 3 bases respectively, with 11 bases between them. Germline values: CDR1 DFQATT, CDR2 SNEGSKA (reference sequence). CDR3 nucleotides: TGCAGTGCTAGACGGGGTTTCGGCTACGAGCAGTACTTC. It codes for CSARRGFGYEQYF.

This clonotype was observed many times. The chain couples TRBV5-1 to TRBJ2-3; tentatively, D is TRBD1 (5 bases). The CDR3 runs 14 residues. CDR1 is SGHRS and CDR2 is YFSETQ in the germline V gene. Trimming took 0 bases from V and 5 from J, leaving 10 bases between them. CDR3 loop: CASSLVGLEDTQYF. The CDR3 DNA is TGCGCCAGCAGCTTGGTGGGGCTGGAAGATACGCAGTATTTT.

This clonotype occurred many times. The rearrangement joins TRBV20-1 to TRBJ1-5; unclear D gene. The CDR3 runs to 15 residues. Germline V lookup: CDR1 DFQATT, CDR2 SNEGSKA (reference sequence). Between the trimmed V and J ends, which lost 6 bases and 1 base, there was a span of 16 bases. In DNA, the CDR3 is TGCAGTGCAAATGCAGGTGGTTCGAGCAATCAGCCCCAGCATTTT. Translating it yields CSANAGGSSNQPQHF.

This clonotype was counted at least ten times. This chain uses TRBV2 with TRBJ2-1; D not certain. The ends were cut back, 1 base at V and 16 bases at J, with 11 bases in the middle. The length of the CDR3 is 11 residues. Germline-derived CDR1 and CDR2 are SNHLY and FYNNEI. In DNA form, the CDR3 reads TGTGCCAGCAGTGAAGGGGCAGTAGGTTTCTTC. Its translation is CASSEGAVGFF.